Listed below are T cell receptor beta chains from one sample, sequenced in a study of blood T cell repertoires in COVID-19. Method: immunoSEQ multiplex PCR; TCRdb's copy keeps in-frame clones and lacks some. The sample contains about 34,000 clones, 60% to 80% of which appear only once. The specimen was peripheral blood. The receptors here all came from a human donor in a cohort sampled during active COVID-19. Each CDR3 is given with its conserved first and last residue. A D gene is named only where the DNA matches it firmly. The size entry is marked missing in some rows and otherwise reads once, few, many or a size class.

d_call	clone_size	j_call	v_call	cdr3_aa	cdr3_nt
TRBD1	.	TRBJ1-2	TRBV19	CASSMTGGNGYTF	TGTGCCAGTAGTATGACAGGGGGCAATGGCTACACCTTC
.	.	TRBJ1-2	TRBV2	CASRGRLPGYTF	TGTGCCAGCAGGGGGCGTCTGCCTGGCTACACCTTC
.	.	TRBJ2-7	TRBV27	CASSSRGGYYEQYF	TGTGCCAGCAGTTCAAGGGGCGGCTACTACGAGCAGTACTTC
.	few	TRBJ2-7	TRBV6-2/TRBV6-3	CASSYEQGGNSYEQYF	TGTGCCAGCAGTTACGAGCAGGGCGGGAACTCCTACGAGCAGTACTTC
TRBD1	.	TRBJ2-3	TRBV5-4	CASSFGQDTDTQYF	TGTGCCAGCAGCTTTGGACAGGACACAGATACGCAGTATTTT
TRBD2	few	TRBJ2-5	TRBV2	CASRGTSGGNQETQYF	TGTGCCAGCAGGGGGACTAGCGGGGGGAACCAAGAGACCCAGTACTTC
.	medium-sized	TRBJ2-3	TRBV7-9	CASSHGRAGARTDTQYF	TGTGCCAGCAGCCACGGGCGAGCAGGGGCCCGCACAGATACGCAGTATTTT
.	.	TRBJ1-2	TRBV6-2/TRBV6-3	CASSPDSDYGYTF	TGTGCCAGCAGCCCGGACAGCGACTATGGCTACACCTTC
.	once	TRBJ2-1	TRBV7-9	CASSHFLASSYNEQFF	TGTGCCAGCAGCCATTTTCTAGCGAGCTCCTACAATGAGCAGTTCTTC
.	.	TRBJ2-7	TRBV6-1	CASSEARRNGEQYF	TGTGCCAGCAGTGAAGCGAGGCGAAACGGGGAGCAGTACTTC
TRBD2	.	TRBJ2-2	TRBV5-6	CASSLPTSGRVHGELFF	TGTGCCAGCAGCTTGCCAACCAGCGGGAGGGTTCACGGGGAGCTGTTTTTT
TRBD1	.	TRBJ1-1	TRBV11-2	CASSLVKGAPEAFF	TGTGCCAGCAGCTTAGTAAAGGGGGCCCCTGAAGCTTTCTTT
TRBD2	.	TRBJ2-2	TRBV6-5	CASRAGDVTGELFF	TGTGCCAGCCGAGCGGGAGATGTCACCGGGGAGCTGTTTTTT
.	.	TRBJ2-7	TRBV15	CATSGPRRGSYEQYF	TGTGCCACCAGCGGACCAAGAAGGGGAAGTTACGAGCAGTACTTC
TRBD2	.	TRBJ2-7	TRBV6-6	CASSPSGGSYEQYF	TGTGCCAGCAGCCCTAGCGGGGGCTCCTACGAGCAGTACTTC
TRBD2	once	TRBJ2-1	TRBV2	CASRERTSGFYNEQFF	TGTGCCAGCAGAGAAAGGACTAGCGGGTTCTACAATGAGCAGTTCTTC
TRBD1	.	TRBJ2-2	TRBV5-4	CASSTDRGVTGELFF	TGTGCCAGCAGCACGGACAGGGGGGTCACCGGGGAGCTGTTTTTT
.	.	TRBJ1-3	TRBV5-8	CASSLTILSTQTGNTIYF	TGTGCCAGCAGCTTGACCATTCTCTCCACACAAACTGGAAACACCATATATTTT
TRBD2	.	TRBJ2-1	TRBV6-5	CASSYSLAGGKNEQFF	TGTGCCAGCAGTTACTCGTTAGCGGGGGGAAAAAATGAGCAGTTCTTC
TRBD1	.	TRBJ1-2	TRBV6-5	CASRGTDPPYGYTF	TGTGCCAGCAGGGGGACAGATCCCCCCTATGGCTACACCTTC
TRBD1	few	TRBJ2-1	TRBV4-2	CASSQEVWGTVDNEQFF	TGTGCCAGCAGCCAAGAGGTCTGGGGGACAGTTGACAATGAGCAGTTCTTC
.	.	TRBJ1-4	TRBV7-2	CASSLAGTLQEKLFF	TGTGCCAGCAGCTTAGCGGGGACATTACAAGAAAAACTGTTTTTT
.	.	TRBJ1-4	TRBV7-9	CASSFWGATTNEKLFF	TGTGCCAGCAGCTTTTGGGGAGCTACAACTAATGAAAAACTGTTTTTT
TRBD2	few	TRBJ2-7	TRBV5-1	CASRSGTSALLEQYF	TGCGCCAGCAGATCCGGGACTAGCGCACTTCTGGAGCAGTACTTC
.	.	TRBJ1-2	TRBV5-1	CASSLGTSGRWYGYTF	TGCGCCAGCAGCTTGGGAACTAGCGGGCGTTGGTATGGCTACACCTTC
.	few	TRBJ2-1	TRBV5-4	CASSLVPGKINEQFF	TGTGCCAGCAGCTTGGTACCAGGGAAGATCAATGAGCAGTTCTTC
TRBD1	.	TRBJ2-7	TRBV28	CASSLDRAYEQYF	TGTGCCAGCAGTTTAGACAGGGCCTACGAGCAGTACTTC
.	.	TRBJ1-1	TRBV5-6	CASSFKGRGRRTEAFF	TGTGCCAGCAGCTTTAAGGGGCGGGGGCGCAGAACTGAAGCTTTCTTT
TRBD1	.	TRBJ2-7	TRBV29-1	CSAGLGQTEQYF	TGCAGCGCTGGGCTGGGACAGACCGAGCAGTACTTC
.	.	TRBJ2-2	TRBV5-1	CASSAYSTGELFF	TGCGCCAGCAGCGCCTACAGCACCGGGGAGCTGTTTTTT
TRBD1	few	TRBJ1-6	TRBV2	CASKGQGVAPLHF	TGTGCCAGCAAGGGACAGGGGGTGGCACCCCTCCACTTT
TRBD1	.	TRBJ2-2	TRBV10-3	CAITDPGTATGELFF	TGTGCCATCACTGATCCCGGGACAGCCACCGGGGAGCTGTTTTTT
.	.	TRBJ1-4	TRBV5-1	CASSLSRGLYEKLFF	TGCGCCAGCAGCCTGAGCAGGGGCTTGTATGAAAAACTGTTTTTT
TRBD2	.	TRBJ2-1	TRBV7-2	CASSLVGGGSQSEQFF	TGTGCCAGCAGCTTAGTCGGCGGGGGGTCACAATCTGAGCAGTTCTTC
TRBD2	.	TRBJ2-3	TRBV7-2	CASSLGGLAGDTQYF	TGTGCCAGCAGCTTAGGGGGGCTAGCGGGAGATACGCAGTATTTT
.	.	TRBJ2-7	TRBV19	CASSMRTGEQYF	TGTGCCAGTAGTATGAGAACGGGGGAGCAGTACTTC
TRBD1	.	TRBJ1-1	TRBV2	CASRADRVNTEAFF	TGTGCCAGCAGGGCTGACAGGGTGAACACTGAAGCTTTCTTT
.	few	TRBJ2-2	TRBV7-6	CASSPLTANTGELFF	TGTGCCAGCAGCCCTCTAACAGCGAACACCGGGGAGCTGTTTTTT
.	.	TRBJ2-1	TRBV6-2/TRBV6-3	CASSYMPNTGALNNEQFF	TGTGCCAGCAGTTACATGCCTAATACAGGCGCCCTAAACAATGAGCAGTTCTTC
TRBD2	few	TRBJ2-1	TRBV7-2	CASSKSGTKYNEQFF	TGTGCCAGCAGCAAAAGCGGGACCAAGTACAATGAGCAGTTCTTC
TRBD2	.	TRBJ2-1	TRBV7-2	CASSLLAGGQFF	TGTGCCAGCAGCTTATTAGCGGGGGGGCAGTTCTTC
TRBD1	.	TRBJ2-1	TRBV5-6	CASSSGTGNYNEQFF	TGTGCCAGCAGCTCGGGGACAGGGAATTACAATGAGCAGTTCTTC
TRBD1	.	TRBJ2-3	TRBV28	CAIRGPADTQYF	TGTGCCATCAGGGGGCCTGCAGATACGCAGTATTTT
TRBD1	.	TRBJ1-1	TRBV11-2	CASSLEGQGGPEAFF	TGTGCCAGCAGCTTAGAGGGACAGGGGGGACCTGAAGCTTTCTTT
TRBD1	.	TRBJ2-5	TRBV13	CASTVRTGGVETQYF	TGTGCCAGCACCGTCCGGACAGGGGGGGTGGAGACCCAGTACTTC